These 2 T cell receptor beta chains originate from one sample sequenced in a study of T cells in Graves' hyperthyroidism and ophthalmopathy. Using RNA transcripts as the source, TCR beta CDR3 regions were amplified. The HTBI primer set served for first-round RT-PCR of the TCR CDR3. Each CDR3 protein is one row after TCRdb ran MiXCR on the multiplex PCR reads. Of roughly 99,000 distinct CDR3 sequences in the sample, approximately 15% were seen once. The sequencing sample was made of blood. Receptors were obtained from a woman aged 45-65 years with Graves' hyperthyroidism.

This clonotype was counted at least ten times. The chain employs TRBV27 and TRBJ1-2; 7 positions agree with TRBD1. The CDR3 covers 14 residues. With V trimmed by 4 bases and J by 3 bases, 5 bases remained unmatched. The germline CDR1 and CDR2 sequences are MNHEY and SMNVEV (reference sequence). The CDR3 is CASSSPGGDYGYTF. Written as DNA, the CDR3 is TGTGCCAGCAGTTCCCCAGGGGGAGACTATGGCTACACCTTC.

This clonotype was picked up a small number of times. The chain couples TRBV9 to TRBJ2-1; 10 nucleotides agree with TRBD1. Unmatched junction bases numbered 8, after V lost 0 bases and J lost 8 bases. The CDR3 runs to 16 residues. Germline-derived CDR1 and CDR2 are SGDLS and YYNGEE. The CDR3 region has the DNA TGTGCCAGCAGCGTAGTTGGGACAGGGGTTCGGGATGAGCAGTTCTTC. Protein product: CASSVVGTGVRDEQFF.